The 16 T cell receptor beta chains reported below all come from one sample, sequenced in a study of CD8 T cells in ankylosing spondylitis. Findings and limits, study-wide: The study identified a TCR beta motif of several highly homologous variants that appeared characteristic of ankylosing spondylitis blood.

TCRdb reanalysed the 5' RACE reads using MiXCR and keeps one entry per CDR3 protein. The sample holds some 840,000 distinct CDR3 sequences, 12% seen once. Antigen specificity for these receptors is unknown. The sequenced sample was blood, either unsorted or a sorted T cell fraction (not recorded which). These receptors all stem from a male donor with ankylosing spondylitis.

The chain combines TRBV5-1 with TRBJ2-2; TRBD2 agrees at 7 bases. This CDR3 has 15 amino acids. V lost 4 bases and J lost 5; bases outside the gene matches: 8. Germline loops: CDR1 SGHRS, CDR2 YFSETQ. The CDR3 region has the DNA TGCGCCAGCAGCATCGGACGGGGAGGGACCGGGGAGCTGTTTTTT. Its protein product is CASSIGRGGTGELFF.

This clonotype was seen only a few times. This chain joins TRBV7-8 and TRBJ1-1; a weak D match, TRBD1 (5 bases). The V and J ends lost 5 bases and 5 bases respectively, with 9 bases between them. Germline V gene lookup returns CDR1 SGHVS and CDR2 FQNEAQ. This CDR3 has 12 amino acids. DNA for the CDR3: TGTGCCAGCAGCGCGGGGGAAACTGAAGCTTTCTTT. Translating gives CASSAGETEAFF.

DNA for the CDR3: TGCAGTGCCGACAGTTCTGGGGCCAACGTCCTGACTTTC. Translating gives CSADSSGANVLTF. V is TRBV20-1 and J is TRBJ2-6; TRBD1 is a possible D gene (5 bases). Trimming stripped 6 bases from V and 1 base from J, with 7 bases between. The CDR3 runs to 13 residues. Germline V gene sequence: CDR1 DFQATT, CDR2 SNEGSKA (reference sequence).

There are a few counts of this clonotype. This sequence joins TRBV4-3 and TRBJ1-2, with D uncertain. The V gene's germline CDR1 is LGHNA and CDR2 YSLEER. This CDR3 contains 16 residues. Trimming removed 0 bases at V and 7 bases at J, with 18 bases between. In DNA, the CDR3 is TGCGCCAGCAGCCAAGATGTGTTACGGCGGGGAGCTGGCTACACCTTC. The encoded protein is CASSQDVLRRGAGYTF.

This chain links TRBV10-1 with TRBJ2-3; the match to TRBD1 covers 10 bases. The CDR3 runs to 15 residues. The trim removed 6 bases at V and 3 bases at J, leaving 6 bases unmatched. Germline CDR1 is WNHNN and CDR2 is SYGVQD (reference sequence). CDR3 sequence reads: CASRAGTGDTDTQYF. The CDR3 DNA reads TGCGCCAGCAGGGCCGGGACAGGGGATACAGATACGCAGTATTTT.

Only a few counts were recorded for this clonotype. V is TRBV5-1 and J is TRBJ2-1, with a weak D call TRBD2 (6 bases). Germline-derived CDR1 and CDR2 are SGHRS and YFSETQ. This CDR3 contains 16 residues. Trimming removed 4 bases from V and 0 bases from J, with 14 bases in between. DNA of the CDR3: TGCGCCAGCAGCCTCATTCCCGGGAGCTCCTACAATGAGCAGTTCTTC. Translating gives CASSLIPGSSYNEQFF.

This clonotype appeared a few times. This chain links TRBV7-9 with TRBJ2-5; possible D gene TRBD1, 6 bases. This CDR3 comprises 17 residues. The germline V gene encodes CDR1 SEHNR and CDR2 FQNEAQ (reference sequence). V gave up 4 bases and J gave up 1 base, with 19 bases separating them. The CDR3 protein is CASSSQRYRDVQETQYF. CDR3 nucleotide sequence: TGTGCCAGCAGCTCCCAGCGATACAGGGACGTCCAAGAGACCCAGTACTTC.

The sample holds many counts of this clonotype. The chain employs TRBV5-1 and TRBJ2-5, with 8 bases identical to TRBD1. Trimming cost V 1 base and J 5 bases; bases outside gene matches: 10. CDR1 and CDR2 (germline): SGHRS, YFSETQ. This CDR3 has 16 amino acids. The CDR3 sequence is CASSLNRGSPEETQYF. As DNA, the CDR3 is TGCGCCAGCAGCTTGAACAGGGGGAGCCCGGAGGAGACCCAGTACTTC.

In this sample, this clonotype turned up a few times. The chain combines TRBV20-1 with TRBJ2-7, with D unresolved. This CDR3 spans 12 amino acids. The V and J ends lost 6 bases and 2 bases respectively, with 11 bases between them. Germline V gene lookup returns CDR1 DFQATT and CDR2 SNEGSKA (reference sequence). Here the CDR3 reads CSALDAPYEQYF. The DNA of the CDR3 is TGCAGTGCCCTCGACGCGCCCTACGAGCAGTACTTC.

The rearrangement uses TRBV2 and TRBJ2-1; tentative D call: TRBD1 (5 bases). The V and J ends lost 11 bases and 0 bases respectively, with 11 bases between them. The CDR3 has 13 amino acids. The germline gives CDR1 SNHLY, CDR2 FYNNEI. CDR3 loop: CAGRQFSYNEQFF. Here the CDR3 DNA reads TGTGCCGGAAGACAGTTCTCCTACAATGAGCAGTTCTTC.

This clonotype was counted a few times. The chain links TRBV7-9 to TRBJ1-2; D is unresolved. The ends were cut back, 4 bases at V and 1 base at J, with 7 bases in the middle. This CDR3 spans 13 amino acids. Germline assignment: CDR1 SEHNR and CDR2 FQNEAQ (reference sequence). For the CDR3, the DNA is TGTGCCAGCAGCTGGGGAATTAACTATGGCTACACCTTC. Amino acids: CASSWGINYGYTF.

V and J are TRBV25-1 and TRBJ2-3; D is ambiguous. Germline V gene lookup returns CDR1 MGHDK and CDR2 SYGVNS. The CDR3 covers 13 residues. V lost 2 bases and J lost 6, with 9 bases in between. The CDR3 bases are TGTGCCAGCAGTGAAGGCCAGGTGGATACGCAGTATTTT. Its protein is CASSEGQVDTQYF.

The rearrangement joins TRBV15 to TRBJ2-2, with D uncertain. CDR1 and CDR2 from the germline V gene are LNHNV and YYDKDF (reference sequence). The V end was cut by 0 bases, the J end by 3 bases, with 14 bases between. This CDR3 has 17 amino acids. The CDR3 coding sequence is TGTGCCACCAGCAGAGATTCACGCTTGTGGGACACCGGGGAGCTGTTTTTT. As protein: CATSRDSRLWDTGELFF.

The genes are TRBV20-1 and TRBJ1-6; D is ambiguous. Germline lookup yields CDR1 DFQATT and CDR2 SNEGSKA (reference sequence). CDR3 length equals 14 residues. V dropped 0 bases and J dropped 7 bases, with 10 bases sitting between them. The CDR3 loop reads CSARDMSRNSPLHF. CDR3 bases: TGCAGTGCTAGAGACATGTCACGGAATTCACCCCTCCACTTT.

This clonotype showed up many times. Germline and junction disagree at one end, which may indicate a read error. The V and J genes are TRBV5-1 and TRBJ2-3; a weak D match, TRBD2 (6 bases). The CDR3 length is 14 residues. Germline V CDR1 and CDR2: SGHRS, YFSETQ. In nucleotides, the CDR3 is TGTGCCAGCAGCCTGGAGCGGGGCACAGATACGCAGTATTTT. Protein product: CASSLERGTDTQYF.

This clonotype was seen a handful of times. The chain recombines TRBV4-3 with TRBJ2-7; unclear D gene. This CDR3 has 14 amino acids. The V and J ends lost 0 bases and 4 bases respectively, with 10 bases between them. The germline V gene has CDR1 LGHNA and CDR2 YSLEER. CDR3 sequence: CASSQEGGLYEQYF. CDR3 coding DNA: TGCGCCAGCAGCCAAGAGGGCGGTTTGTACGAGCAGTACTTC.